This is a list of T cell receptor beta chains from one sample in a study of blood T cell repertoires in COVID-19. Produced via immunoSEQ multiplex PCR; TCRdb's table is partial and in-frame only. Among tens of thousands of clones listed, around 90% were seen once. Sequenced input: peripheral blood. The source of these receptors is a man aged 50-59 years with COVID-19, enrolled during active disease. Each CDR3 is given with its conserved first and last residue. A D gene is named only where the DNA matches it firmly. Size is omitted from some rows. Given values are once, few, many or a class for expanded clones.

clone size,J gene,D gene,CDR3 length,V gene,CDR3 protein,CDR3 DNA
.,TRBJ2-3,TRBD1,14,TRBV30,CAWAPRTGTDTQYF,TGTGCCTGGGCCCCTCGGACAGGGACAGATACGCAGTATTTT
.,TRBJ2-7,.,13,TRBV5-6,CASSSRVSYEQYF,TGTGCCAGCAGTTCACGGGTCTCCTACGAGCAGTACTTC
.,TRBJ1-1,.,13,TRBV27,CASSLTGSTEAFF,TGTGCCAGCAGCCTAACTGGGAGCACTGAAGCTTTCTTT
once,TRBJ1-2,TRBD1,14,TRBV3-1/TRBV3-2,CASSRTQGAWGYTF,TGTGCCAGCAGCCGAACACAGGGGGCGTGGGGCTACACCTTC